These 2 T cell receptor beta chains were sequenced from one sample in a study of T cells in Graves' hyperthyroidism and ophthalmopathy. The TCR beta CDR3 regions underwent amplification using RNA transcripts as the source. The TCR CDR3 was amplified in a first-round RT-PCR using the HTBI primer set. MiXCR was run by TCRdb on the multiplex PCR reads, yielding one entry per CDR3 protein. This table has a few hundred thousand distinct CDR3 sequences, about 20% appearing once. Sequencing was performed on blood. The receptors here all came from a man aged 25-40 years with Graves' ophthalmopathy.

This clonotype appeared many times. The chain has TRBV20-1 and TRBJ2-3; D unclear. The CDR3 covers 15 residues. Germline lookup yields CDR1 DFQATT and CDR2 SNEGSKA (reference sequence). V was pared by 2 bases and J by 6 bases, with 18 bases between. The CDR3 here is CSARSFDASWDTQYF. The CDR3 nucleotides read TGCAGTGCTAGATCATTCGACGCCAGTTGGGATACGCAGTATTTT.

The chain employs TRBV15 and TRBJ2-3; 8 bases fit TRBD2. There are 18 residues in the CDR3. Trimming removed 1 base from V and 4 bases from J; junction bases left unmatched: 13. Per the germline V gene, CDR1 is LNHNV and CDR2 is YYDKDF (reference sequence). In DNA, the CDR3 is TGTGCCACCAGCAGAGCCGTCCGGTCGGGACTAGAGGCAGATACGCAGTATTTT. It codes for CATSRAVRSGLEADTQYF.